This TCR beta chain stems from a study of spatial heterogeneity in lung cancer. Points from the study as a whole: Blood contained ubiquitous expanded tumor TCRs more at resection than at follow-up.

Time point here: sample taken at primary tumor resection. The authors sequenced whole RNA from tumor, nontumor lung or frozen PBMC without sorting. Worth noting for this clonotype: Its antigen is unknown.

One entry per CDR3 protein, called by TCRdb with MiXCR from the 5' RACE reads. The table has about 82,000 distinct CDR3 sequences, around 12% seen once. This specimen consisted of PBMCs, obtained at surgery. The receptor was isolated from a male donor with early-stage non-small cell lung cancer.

CDR3 loop: CASSRTLAANTGELFF. CDR3 nucleotides: TGTGCCAGCAGCCGGACTTTGGCCGCGAACACCGGGGAGCTGTTTTTT. The V and J genes are TRBV5-5 and TRBJ2-2, with D maybe TRBD2 (5 bases). CDR3 length equals 16 residues. The germline V gene has CDR1 SGHKS and CDR2 YYEKEE (reference sequence). The germline V and J ends were trimmed by 4 bases and 0 bases, with 13 bases remaining between them. The full variable domain, its missing parts supplied by reference TRBV5-5 and TRBJ2-2, is DAGVTQSPTHLIKTRGQQVTLRCSPISGHKSVSWYQQVLGQGPQFIFQYYEKEERGRGNFPDRFSARQFPNYSSELNVNALLLGDSALYLCASSRTLAANTGELFFGEGSRLTVL.